Following are 25 T cell receptor beta chains from one sample sequenced in a study of cytomegalovirus exposure and HLA in healthy donors. The PCR ran on 60 Vbeta and 13 Jbeta primers. Generated by immunoSEQ multiplex PCR, the TCRdb table keeps only in-frame clones and is missing some. This sample has about 150,000 clones, with 65% to 80% found just once. Sequences were obtained from PBMCs. All receptors come from a male donor in good health and CMV-seronegative.

The chain couples TRBV6-5 to TRBJ1-3; 7 bases match TRBD1. There are 15 residues in the CDR3. V trimming: 6 bases; J trimming: 0 bases; junction bases outside the gene matches: 5. CDR1 is MNHEY, CDR2 SVGAGI, per germline. In DNA, the CDR3 is TGTGCCAGCAGCCAGGACAGGCTCTCTGGAAACACCATATATTTT. Translating gives CASSQDRLSGNTIYF.

In its sample, this clone was seen once. The chain couples TRBV15 to TRBJ2-3, with TRBD2 matching over 10 bases. In germline, CDR1 is LNHNV, CDR2 YYDKDF (reference sequence). V trimming: 5 bases; J trimming: 0 bases; junction bases outside the gene matches: 5. CDR3 length: 16 amino acids. CDR3 nucleotide sequence: TGTGCCACCAGCGAAGGACTAGCGGCTAGCACAGATACGCAGTATTTT. Its protein product is CATSEGLAASTDTQYF.

The CDR3 protein is CASGLAGGLYEQYF. The CDR3 region has the DNA TGTGCCAGCGGCCTAGCGGGAGGGCTCTACGAGCAGTACTTC. The J gene is TRBJ2-7, the V gene TRBV27; TRBD2 matches at 12 bases. Trimming took 8 bases from V and 3 from J; bases not matched to a gene: 5. Germline lookup yields CDR1 MNHEY and CDR2 SMNVEV (reference sequence). The CDR3 loop spans 14 amino acids.

The chain employs TRBV5-1 and TRBJ2-1; D uncertain. The CDR3 runs to 15 residues. Germline CDR1 SGHRS, CDR2 YFSETQ. V was shortened by 4 bases and J by 0 bases, with 11 bases between the two germline ends. The CDR3, as DNA: TGCGCCAGCAGCGCTACTGTTGCCTCCTACAATGAGCAGTTCTTC. Translating it yields CASSATVASYNEQFF.

V gene TRBV7-9 combines with J gene TRBJ2-3, with 7 bases identical to TRBD2. The ends lost 6 bases at V and 1 base at J; junction bases unmatched: 10. Germline CDR1 reads SEHNR; CDR2 reads FQNEAQ (reference sequence). The CDR3 consists of 16 residues. Here the CDR3 reads CASRPGRDYRTDTQYF. In nucleotides, the CDR3 is TGTGCCAGCAGACCAGGCCGGGACTACCGCACAGATACGCAGTATTTT.

The chain uses TRBV10-3 and TRBJ1-5, with D tentatively TRBD1 (6 bases). The CDR3 has 14 amino acids. Between the trimmed V and J ends, which lost 2 bases and 5 bases, there was a span of 10 bases. Germline assignment: CDR1 ENHRY and CDR2 SYGVKD. The DNA of the CDR3 is TGTGCCATCAGTGAGCGGACAGCGGATCAGCCCCAGCATTTT. Protein product: CAISERTADQPQHF.

In this sample, this clone turned up once. The CDR3 coding sequence is TGTGCCAGCAGCTCGTACAGGGGCCCGCGCACAGATACGCAGTATTTT. Its translation is CASSSYRGPRTDTQYF. This chain connects TRBV11-2 to TRBJ2-3; 7 bases are shared with TRBD1. Germline-derived CDR1 and CDR2 are SGHAT and FQNNGV. This CDR3 contains 16 residues. The V gene end was trimmed by 4 bases and the J gene end by 1 base; junction bases not matched to a gene: 8.

The CDR3 DNA reads TGTGCCAGCAGTTACTCGCCCCGGACAGGCGACAATGAGCAGTTCTTC. Translated, it gives CASSYSPRTGDNEQFF. The gene calls are TRBV6-5 and TRBJ2-1; 7 positions match TRBD1. CDR1 and CDR2 from the germline V gene are MNHEY and SVGAGI. CDR3 length equals 16 residues. With 0 bases clipped from V and 5 bases from J, the junction kept 7 bases outside the gene matches.

The chain is built from TRBV5-1 and TRBJ1-2, with 7 nucleotides matching TRBD1. The V gene end was trimmed by 4 bases and the J gene end by 3 bases; junction bases not matched to a gene: 6. Germline CDR1 is SGHRS and CDR2 is YFSETQ. The CDR3 length is 14 residues. CDR3 DNA sequence: TGCGCCAGCAGCCAACCGGGACAGCACTATGGCTACACCTTC. This codes for CASSQPGQHYGYTF.

The chain employs TRBV5-1 and TRBJ2-7; 10 bases line up with TRBD1. The germline gives CDR1 SGHRS, CDR2 YFSETQ. The CDR3 length is 13 residues. J lost 6 bases, V lost 4 bases, and 4 bases had no gene match. CDR3: CASSRDRGGEQYF. For the CDR3, the DNA is TGCGCCAGCAGCCGGGACAGGGGAGGCGAGCAGTACTTC.

This clone was found once. The chain combines TRBV4-3 with TRBJ1-2; possibly TRBD1 for D (5 bases). The CDR3 runs to 15 residues. V was shortened by 0 bases and J by 0 bases, with 8 bases between the two germline ends. Germline V gives CDR1 LGHNA, CDR2 YSLEER. CDR3 DNA: TGCGCCAGCAGCCAAGACCCACAGGCTAACTATGGCTACACCTTC. This gives the protein CASSQDPQANYGYTF.

The chain has TRBV27 and TRBJ2-7; TRBD2 might be the D (6 bases). The germline V and J ends were trimmed by 5 bases and 3 bases, with 11 bases remaining between them. Germline-derived CDR1 and CDR2 are MNHEY and SMNVEV (reference sequence). This CDR3 contains 13 residues. The CDR3 nucleotides read TGTGCCAGCAGTCGCGGGGACCTCTACGAGCAGTACTTC. Translated, it gives CASSRGDLYEQYF.

In this sample, this clone turned up a few times. The chain carries TRBV21-1 and TRBJ2-3; whether TRBD2, the table's D call, matches the DNA was not checked. TRBV21-1 is annotated as a pseudogene. The CDR3 covers 19 residues. The CDR3 sequence is CASSSPSGSPREGTDTQYF. The DNA for the CDR3 is TGTGCCAGCAGCAGTCCTAGCGGGAGCCCAAGGGAGGGCACAGATACGCAGTATTTT.

V is TRBV11-3 and J is TRBJ1-3; D is uncertain. This CDR3 comprises 15 residues. Trimming removed 0 bases from V and 4 bases from J, with 10 bases in between. Germline-derived CDR1 and CDR2 are SGHNT and YENEEA. The CDR3 here is CASSLEGDGGNTIYF. The DNA of the CDR3 is TGTGCCAGCAGCTTAGAGGGAGACGGAGGAAACACCATATATTTT.

The rearrangement joins TRBV10-1 to TRBJ2-7, with 7 nucleotides matching TRBD2. This CDR3 contains 14 residues. CDR1 is WNHNN, CDR2 SYGVQD, per germline (reference sequence). V lost 6 bases, J lost 5 bases, and 10 bases stayed unmatched. CDR3 loop: CASRPGEGYNEQYF. The CDR3 DNA reads TGCGCCAGCAGACCTGGGGAGGGGTATAACGAGCAGTACTTC.

The chain employs TRBV6-5 and TRBJ2-7; 7 nucleotides match TRBD1. V was clipped by 6 bases and J by 4 bases; unmatched bases: 9. The CDR3 is 14 amino acids. CDR1 MNHEY and CDR2 SVGAGI come from the germline V gene. The CDR3 DNA sequence: TGTGCCAGCAGGCCTCCGGGACAGTCTTACGAGCAGTACTTC. It yields the protein CASRPPGQSYEQYF.

V usage is TRBV18 and J usage is TRBJ1-3, with a possible D match to TRBD1 (5 bases). Trimming took 0 bases from V and 2 from J, leaving 8 bases between them. Germline CDR1 and CDR2: KGHSH and LQKENI. This CDR3 has 15 amino acids. The CDR3 region has the DNA TGTGCCAGCTCACCACCGGAAGGGGCTGGAAACACCATATATTTT. This encodes CASSPPEGAGNTIYF. Full variable domain (remainder filled in from reference TRBV18 and TRBJ1-3): NAGVMQNPRHLVRRRGQEARLRCSPMKGHSHVYWYRQLPEEGLKFMVYLQKENIIDESGMPKERFSAEFPKEGPSILRIQQVVRGDSAAYFCASSPPEGAGNTIYFGEGSWLTVV.

The count of this clone is one. The CDR3 loop is CASGLSGSTYEQYF. The CDR3 coding sequence is TGTGCCAGCGGGTTAAGCGGGTCGACCTACGAGCAGTACTTC. The chain recombines TRBV6-5 with TRBJ2-7; the D gene is possibly TRBD2 (6 bases). Trimming removed 8 bases from V and 2 bases from J, with 16 bases in between. This CDR3 is built from 14 residues. CDR1 and CDR2 from the germline V gene are MNHEY and SVGAGI.

CDR3 in amino acids: CASSVERGVKDGYTF. For the CDR3, the DNA is TGTGCCAGCAGCGTAGAACGGGGGGTTAAGGATGGCTACACCTTC. V gene TRBV9 combines with J gene TRBJ1-2, with D perhaps TRBD1 (5 bases). The V and J ends lost 0 bases and 6 bases respectively, with 15 bases between them. The germline gives CDR1 SGDLS, CDR2 YYNGEE. This CDR3 region has 15 residues.

The V gene is TRBV6-5, the J gene TRBJ2-1; D perhaps matches TRBD1 (5 bases). The CDR3 sequence is 12 residues long. Trimming shortened V by 0 bases and J by 10 bases, and 7 bases separated the two germline ends. Germline CDR1 and CDR2: MNHEY and SVGAGI. The CDR3 DNA is TGTGCCAGCAGTTACTCGAGACAGGAGCAGTTCTTC. Protein: CASSYSRQEQFF.

V and J are TRBV6-5 and TRBJ1-6; D is perhaps TRBD1 (5 bases). The CDR3 loop spans 15 amino acids. The germline V gene has CDR1 MNHEY and CDR2 SVGAGI. V was shortened by 5 bases and J by 8 bases, with 16 bases between the two germline ends. The CDR3 nucleotides are TGTGCCAGCAGTCCAGGATTCGGAGGGGATTCACCCCTCCACTTT. This encodes CASSPGFGGDSPLHF.

The J gene is TRBJ2-1, the V gene TRBV18; D ambiguous. Germline V gene lookup returns CDR1 KGHSH and CDR2 LQKENI. The CDR3 is 13 amino acids. V lost 6 bases and J lost 3, with 9 bases in between. The CDR3 DNA reads TGTGCCAGCTCTACCGCGAGCTACAATGAGCAGTTCTTC. As protein: CASSTASYNEQFF.

The sample holds a few counts of this clone. This chain links TRBV10-2 with TRBJ1-1; D gene unclear. The CDR3 is 14 residues long. The V and J ends lost 1 base and 2 bases respectively, with 8 bases between them. Germline CDR1 WSHSY, CDR2 SAAADI. The CDR3 coding sequence is TGCGCCAGCAGTGAGTACAGATATAACACTGAAGCTTTCTTT. Residues: CASSEYRYNTEAFF.

The chain recombines TRBV19 with TRBJ1-2; no clear D. Trimming cost V 8 bases and J 4 bases, with 20 bases left between them. The CDR3 contains 15 residues. CDR1 is LNHDA, CDR2 SQIVND, per germline (reference sequence). CDR3: CASVTLEFGVYGYTF. The CDR3 coding sequence is TGTGCCAGTGTAACTTTGGAGTTCGGCGTCTATGGCTACACCTTC.

V and J are TRBV9 and TRBJ2-7; 8 bases align to TRBD2. CDR1 and CDR2 from the germline V gene are SGDLS and YYNGEE. J gave up 6 bases and V 4 bases, and 6 bases lay outside the gene matches. The CDR3 spans 13 residues. CDR3 sequence reads: CASSPGGEGEQYF. In DNA form, the CDR3 reads TGTGCCAGCAGCCCCGGGGGGGAAGGCGAGCAGTACTTC.